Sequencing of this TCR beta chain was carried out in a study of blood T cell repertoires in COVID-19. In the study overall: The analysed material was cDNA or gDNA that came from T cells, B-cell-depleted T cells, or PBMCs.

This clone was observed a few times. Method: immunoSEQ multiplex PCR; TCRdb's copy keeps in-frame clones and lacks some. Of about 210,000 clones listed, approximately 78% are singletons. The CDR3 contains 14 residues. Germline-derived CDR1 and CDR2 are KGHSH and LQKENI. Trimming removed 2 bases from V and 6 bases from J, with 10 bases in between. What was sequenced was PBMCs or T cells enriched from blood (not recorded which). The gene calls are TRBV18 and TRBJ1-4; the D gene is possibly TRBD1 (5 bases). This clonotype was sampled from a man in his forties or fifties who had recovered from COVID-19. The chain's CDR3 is CASSPGGKDEKLFF. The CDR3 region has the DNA TGTGCCAGCTCACCAGGGGGGAAAGATGAAAAACTGTTTTTT.